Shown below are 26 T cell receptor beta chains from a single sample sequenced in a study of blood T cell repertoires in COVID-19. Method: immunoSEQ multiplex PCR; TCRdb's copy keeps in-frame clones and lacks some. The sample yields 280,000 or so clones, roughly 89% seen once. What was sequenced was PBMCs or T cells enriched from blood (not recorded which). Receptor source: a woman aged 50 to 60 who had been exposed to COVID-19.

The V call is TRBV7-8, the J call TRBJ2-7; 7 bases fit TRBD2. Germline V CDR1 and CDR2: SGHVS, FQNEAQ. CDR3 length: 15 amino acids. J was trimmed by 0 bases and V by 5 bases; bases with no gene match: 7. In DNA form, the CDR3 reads TGTGCCAGCAGCGGGAGCGGGGAGAGCTCCTACGAGCAGTACTTC. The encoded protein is CASSGSGESSYEQYF.

Here the CDR3 DNA reads TGTGCCAGTAGTATAACTCCGGGGAGGAAAAAACTGTTTTTT. Encoded protein: CASSITPGRKKLFF. This sequence joins TRBV19 and TRBJ1-4; D not certain. The V end lost 2 bases, the J end lost 9 bases, and 13 bases lay between the germline ends. The CDR3 sequence is 14 residues long. CDR1 is LNHDA and CDR2 is SQIVND in the germline V gene (reference sequence).

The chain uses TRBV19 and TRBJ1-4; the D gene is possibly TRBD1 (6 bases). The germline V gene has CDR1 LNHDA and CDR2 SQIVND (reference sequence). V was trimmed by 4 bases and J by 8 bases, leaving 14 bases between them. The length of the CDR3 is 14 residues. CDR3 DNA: TGTGCCAGTAGTAGGGGGCCCCGGGGAGAAAAACTGTTTTTT. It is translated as CASSRGPRGEKLFF. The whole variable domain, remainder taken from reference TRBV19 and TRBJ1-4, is DGGITQSPKYLFRKEGQNVTLSCEQNLNHDAMYWYRQDPGQGLRLIYYSQIVNDFQKGDIAEGYSVSREKKESFPLTVTSAQKNPTAFYLCASSRGPRGEKLFFGSGTQLSVL.

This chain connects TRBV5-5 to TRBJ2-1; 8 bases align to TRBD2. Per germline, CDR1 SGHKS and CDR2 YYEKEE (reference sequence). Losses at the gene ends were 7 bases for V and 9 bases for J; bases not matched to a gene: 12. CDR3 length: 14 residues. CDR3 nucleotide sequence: TGTGCCAGCTTCGGGGGGGCTACAATTGGTGAGCAGTTCTTC. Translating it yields CASFGGATIGEQFF.

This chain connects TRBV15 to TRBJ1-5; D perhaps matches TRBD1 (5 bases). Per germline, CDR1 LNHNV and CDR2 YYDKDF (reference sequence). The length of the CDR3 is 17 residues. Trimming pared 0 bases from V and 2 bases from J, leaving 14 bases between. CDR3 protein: CATSRDREGKGNQPQHF. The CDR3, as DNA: TGTGCCACCAGCAGAGACAGGGAGGGAAAAGGCAATCAGCCCCAGCATTTT.

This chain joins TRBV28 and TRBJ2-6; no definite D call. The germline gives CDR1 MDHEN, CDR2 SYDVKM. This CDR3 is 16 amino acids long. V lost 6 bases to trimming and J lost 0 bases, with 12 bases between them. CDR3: CASRTYSSSGANVLTF. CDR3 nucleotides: TGTGCCAGCAGAACATACAGCTCCTCTGGGGCCAACGTCCTGACTTTC.

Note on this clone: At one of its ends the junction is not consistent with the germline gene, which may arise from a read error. DNA of the CDR3: TGTGCCACCAGCAGAAATCCTAGGATGAGCAGTCAGCCCCAGCATTTT. It specifies CATSRNPRMSSQPQHF. This rearrangement joins TRBV15 to TRBJ1-5, with D uncertain. Germline V gene data show CDR1 as LNHNV and CDR2 as YYDKDF (reference sequence). CDR3 length equals 16 residues.

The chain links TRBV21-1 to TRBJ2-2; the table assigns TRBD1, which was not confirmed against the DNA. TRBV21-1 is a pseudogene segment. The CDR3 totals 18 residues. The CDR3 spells CASSKPGTGQPGTGELFF. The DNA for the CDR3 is TGTGCCAGCAGCAAACCGGGGACAGGCCAACCCGGGACCGGGGAGCTGTTTTTT.

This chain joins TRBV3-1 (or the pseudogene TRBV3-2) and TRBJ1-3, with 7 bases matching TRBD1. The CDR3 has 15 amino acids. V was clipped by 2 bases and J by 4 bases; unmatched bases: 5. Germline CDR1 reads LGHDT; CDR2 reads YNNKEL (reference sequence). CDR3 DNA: TGTGCCAGCAGCCAAACAACAGGGGTCGGAAACACCATATATTTT. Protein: CASSQTTGVGNTIYF.

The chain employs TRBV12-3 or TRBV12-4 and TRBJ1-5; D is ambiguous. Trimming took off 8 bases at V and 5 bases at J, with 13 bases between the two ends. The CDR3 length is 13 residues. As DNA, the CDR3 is TGTGCCAGCGTCGCACGGAGGGATCAGCCCCAGCATTTT. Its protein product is CASVARRDQPQHF.

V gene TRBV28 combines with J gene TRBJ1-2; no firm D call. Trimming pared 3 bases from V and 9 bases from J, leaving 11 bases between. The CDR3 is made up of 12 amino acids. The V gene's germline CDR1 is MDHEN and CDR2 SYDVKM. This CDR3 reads CASSFEAGSYTF. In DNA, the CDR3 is TGTGCCAGCAGTTTTGAGGCGGGGAGCTACACCTTC.

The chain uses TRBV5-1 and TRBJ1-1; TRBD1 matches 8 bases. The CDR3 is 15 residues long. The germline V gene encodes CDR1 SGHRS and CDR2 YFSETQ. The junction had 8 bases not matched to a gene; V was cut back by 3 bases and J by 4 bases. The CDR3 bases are TGCGCCAGCAGCTCCTACCAGGGGGCGGGCACTGAAGCTTTCTTT. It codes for CASSSYQGAGTEAFF.

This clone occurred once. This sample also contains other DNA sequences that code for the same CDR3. DNA for the CDR3: TGTGCCAGCAGCCAAGAGAGCGCGCGCTCACCCCTCCACTTT. Amino acids: CASSQESARSPLHF. The chain combines TRBV3-1 (or the pseudogene TRBV3-2) with TRBJ1-6; no definite D call. CDR1 LGHDT and CDR2 YNNKEL come from the germline V gene (reference sequence). The CDR3 has 14 amino acids. V dropped 0 bases and J dropped 10 bases, with 10 bases sitting between them.

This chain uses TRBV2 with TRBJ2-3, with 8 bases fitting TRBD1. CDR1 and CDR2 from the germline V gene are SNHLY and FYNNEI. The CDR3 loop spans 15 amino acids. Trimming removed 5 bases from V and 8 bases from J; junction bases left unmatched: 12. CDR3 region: CASSIQGTGSGTQYF. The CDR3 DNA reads TGTGCCAGCAGTATCCAGGGGACAGGTTCGGGTACGCAGTATTTT.

CDR3 region: CASSVRGTSNQPQHF. Here the CDR3 DNA reads TGTGCCAGCAGTGTTAGGGGGACGAGCAATCAGCCCCAGCATTTT. The V call is TRBV2, the J call TRBJ1-5; D perhaps matches TRBD1 (6 bases). From germline, CDR1 is SNHLY and CDR2 FYNNEI. The CDR3 contains 15 residues. Deletions cut 4 bases from V and 1 base from J, with 11 bases between.

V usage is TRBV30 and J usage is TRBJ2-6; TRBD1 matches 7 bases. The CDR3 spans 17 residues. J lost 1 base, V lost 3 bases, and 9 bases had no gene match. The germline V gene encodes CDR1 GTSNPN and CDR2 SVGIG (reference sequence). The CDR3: CAWRRRPGGSGANVLTF. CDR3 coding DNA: TGTGCCTGGAGAAGGCGTCCAGGGGGTTCTGGGGCCAACGTCCTGACTTTC.

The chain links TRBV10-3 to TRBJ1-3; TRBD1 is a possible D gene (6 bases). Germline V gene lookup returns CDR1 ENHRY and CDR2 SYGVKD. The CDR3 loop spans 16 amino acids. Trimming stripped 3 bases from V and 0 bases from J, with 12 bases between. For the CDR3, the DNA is TGTGCCATCAGTGAAGTTTTGGGGGCCTCTGGAAACACCATATATTTT. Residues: CAISEVLGASGNTIYF.

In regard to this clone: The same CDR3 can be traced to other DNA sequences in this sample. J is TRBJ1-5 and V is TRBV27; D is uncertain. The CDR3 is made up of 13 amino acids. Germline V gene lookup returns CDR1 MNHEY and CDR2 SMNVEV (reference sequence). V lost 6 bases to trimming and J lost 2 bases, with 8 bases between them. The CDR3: CASSLGRNQPQHF. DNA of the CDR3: TGTGCCAGCAGCCTTGGGCGCAATCAGCCCCAGCATTTT.

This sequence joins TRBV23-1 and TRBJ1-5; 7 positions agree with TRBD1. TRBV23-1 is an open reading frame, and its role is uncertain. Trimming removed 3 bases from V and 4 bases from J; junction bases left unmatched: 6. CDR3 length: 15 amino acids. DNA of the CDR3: TGCGCCAGCAGTCACACAGGGGCCTGGAATCAGCCCCAGCATTTT. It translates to CASSHTGAWNQPQHF.

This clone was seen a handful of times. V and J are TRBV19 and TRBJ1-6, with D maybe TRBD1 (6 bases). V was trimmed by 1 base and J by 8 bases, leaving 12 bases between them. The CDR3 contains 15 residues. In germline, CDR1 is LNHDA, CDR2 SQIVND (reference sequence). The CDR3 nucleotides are TGTGCCAGTAGTATAGTATGGACAGCGGATTCACCCCTCCACTTT. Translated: CASSIVWTADSPLHF. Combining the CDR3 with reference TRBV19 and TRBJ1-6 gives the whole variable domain DGGITQSPKYLFRKEGQNVTLSCEQNLNHDAMYWYRQDPGQGLRLIYYSQIVNDFQKGDIAEGYSVSREKKESFPLTVTSAQKNPTAFYLCASSIVWTADSPLHFGNGTRLTVT.

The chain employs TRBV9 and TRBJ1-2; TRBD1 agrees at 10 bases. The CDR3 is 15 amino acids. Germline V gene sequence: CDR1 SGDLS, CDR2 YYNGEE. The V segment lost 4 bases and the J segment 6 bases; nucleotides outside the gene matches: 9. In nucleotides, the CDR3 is TGTGCCAGCAGCCCCGGACAGGGGGACGGAGATGGCTACACCTTC. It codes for CASSPGQGDGDGYTF.

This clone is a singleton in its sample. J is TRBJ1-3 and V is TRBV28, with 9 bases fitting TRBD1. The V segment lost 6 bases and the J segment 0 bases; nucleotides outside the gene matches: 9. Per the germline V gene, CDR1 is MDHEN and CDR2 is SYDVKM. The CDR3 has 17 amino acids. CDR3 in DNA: TGTGCCAGCAGGACTCCGGGACAGGGTTTCTCTGGAAACACCATATATTTT. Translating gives CASRTPGQGFSGNTIYF.

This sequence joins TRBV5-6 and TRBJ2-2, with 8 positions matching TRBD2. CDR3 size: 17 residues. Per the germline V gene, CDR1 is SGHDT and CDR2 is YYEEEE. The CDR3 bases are TGTCCCCCCAGCTCAATCCCGGGGGGGGCGAACACCGGGGAGCTGTTTTTT. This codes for CPPSSIPGGANTGELFF.

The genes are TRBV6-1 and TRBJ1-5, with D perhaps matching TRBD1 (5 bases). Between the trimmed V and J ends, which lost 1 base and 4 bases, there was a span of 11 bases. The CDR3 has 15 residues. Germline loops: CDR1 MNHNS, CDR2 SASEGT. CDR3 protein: CASSEVGGGNQPQHF. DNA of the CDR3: TGTGCCAGCAGTGAAGTTGGGGGGGGTAATCAGCCCCAGCATTTT.

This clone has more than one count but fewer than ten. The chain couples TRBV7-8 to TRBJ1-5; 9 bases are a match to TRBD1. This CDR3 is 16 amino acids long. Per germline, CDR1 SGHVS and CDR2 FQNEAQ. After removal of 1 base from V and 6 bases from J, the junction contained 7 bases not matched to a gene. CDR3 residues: CASSLGGQGSGQPQHF. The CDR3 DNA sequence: TGTGCCAGCAGCTTAGGTGGACAGGGGTCGGGTCAGCCCCAGCATTTT.

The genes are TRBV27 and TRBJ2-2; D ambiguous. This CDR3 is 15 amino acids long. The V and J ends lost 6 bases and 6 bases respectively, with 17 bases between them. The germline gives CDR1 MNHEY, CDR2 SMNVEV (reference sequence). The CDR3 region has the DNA TGTGCCAGCAGCCGAACCTATCAGGTGTCCGGGGAGCTGTTTTTT. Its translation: CASSRTYQVSGELFF.